This TCR beta chain was profiled in a study of blood T cells in healthy people across ages. As for this clonotype: Antigen specificity is unknown.

The authors ran a second PCR of roughly 6 to 12 cycles using a sample-barcoded 5' primer and a J-beta primer mix. TCRdb redid the calling of the 5' RACE reads with MiXCR, one entry per CDR3 protein. The table shows just over 1 million distinct CDR3 sequences, with more than 35% occurring only once. This CDR3 comprises 14 residues. With V trimmed by 5 bases and J by 2 bases, 7 bases remained unmatched. The germline gives CDR1 DFQATT, CDR2 SNEGSKA (reference sequence). General study results and limits: Diversity was estimated from one million T cells, and these estimates were considered underestimates.

Sequences were obtained from blood. This TCR was recovered from an older woman in good health. This rearrangement joins TRBV20-1 to TRBJ2-5; 8 bases fit TRBD2. CDR3 coding DNA: TGCAGTGCTCATAGCGGGACTAGACAAGAGACCCAGTACTTC. Protein product: CSAHSGTRQETQYF.